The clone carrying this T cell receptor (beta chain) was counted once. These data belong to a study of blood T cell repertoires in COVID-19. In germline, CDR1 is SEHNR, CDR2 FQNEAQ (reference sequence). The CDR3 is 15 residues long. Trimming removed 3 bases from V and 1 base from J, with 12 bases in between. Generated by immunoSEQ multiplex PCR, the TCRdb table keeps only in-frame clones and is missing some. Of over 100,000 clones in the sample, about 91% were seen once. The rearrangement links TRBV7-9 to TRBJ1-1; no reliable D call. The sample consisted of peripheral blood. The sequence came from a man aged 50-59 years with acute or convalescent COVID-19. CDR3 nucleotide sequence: TGTGCCAGCAGCTTGCGTAGTCCTGAGAACACTGAAGCTTTCTTT. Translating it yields CASSLRSPENTEAFF.